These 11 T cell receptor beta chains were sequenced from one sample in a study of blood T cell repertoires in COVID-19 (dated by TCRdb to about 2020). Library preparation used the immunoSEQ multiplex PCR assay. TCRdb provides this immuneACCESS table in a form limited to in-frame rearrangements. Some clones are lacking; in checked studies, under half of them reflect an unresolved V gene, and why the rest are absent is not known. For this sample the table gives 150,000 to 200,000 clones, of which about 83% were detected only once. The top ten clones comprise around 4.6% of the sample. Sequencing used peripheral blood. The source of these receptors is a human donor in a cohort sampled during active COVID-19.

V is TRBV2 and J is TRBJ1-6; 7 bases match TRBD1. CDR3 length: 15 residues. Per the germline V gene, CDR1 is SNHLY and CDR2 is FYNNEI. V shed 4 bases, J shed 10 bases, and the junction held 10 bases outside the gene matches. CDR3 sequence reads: CASSASRDRSSPLHF. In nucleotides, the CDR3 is TGTGCCAGCAGTGCGAGCCGGGACAGATCATCACCCCTCCACTTT.

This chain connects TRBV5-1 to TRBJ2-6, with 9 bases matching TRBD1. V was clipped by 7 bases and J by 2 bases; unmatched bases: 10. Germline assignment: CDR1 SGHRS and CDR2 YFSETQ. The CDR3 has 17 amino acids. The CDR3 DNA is TGCGCCAGCGTCCCCGGGACAGGGTTGGCTGGGGCCAACGTCCTGACTTTC. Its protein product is CASVPGTGLAGANVLTF.

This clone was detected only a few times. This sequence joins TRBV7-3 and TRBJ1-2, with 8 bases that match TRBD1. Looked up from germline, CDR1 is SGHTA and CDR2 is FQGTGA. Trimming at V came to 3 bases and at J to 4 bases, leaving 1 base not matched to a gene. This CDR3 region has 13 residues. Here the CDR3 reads CASSFGTGYGYTF. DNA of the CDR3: TGTGCCAGCAGCTTCGGGACAGGCTATGGCTACACCTTC.

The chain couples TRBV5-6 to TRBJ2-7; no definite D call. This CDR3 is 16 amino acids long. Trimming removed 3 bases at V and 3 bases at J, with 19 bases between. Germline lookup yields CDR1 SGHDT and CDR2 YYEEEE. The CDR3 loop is CASSSQWRKDLYEQYF. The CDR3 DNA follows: TGTGCCAGCAGCTCCCAATGGCGGAAGGATCTCTACGAGCAGTACTTC.

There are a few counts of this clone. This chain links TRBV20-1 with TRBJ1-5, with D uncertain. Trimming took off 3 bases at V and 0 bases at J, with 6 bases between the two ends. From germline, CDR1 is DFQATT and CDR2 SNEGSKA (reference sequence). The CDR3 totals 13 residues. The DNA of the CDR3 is TGCAGTGCTAGTTTTTATAGCAATCAGCCCCAGCATTTT. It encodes CSASFYSNQPQHF.

The CDR3, as DNA: TGTGCCAGCAGGGAGGGCTACGAGCAGTACTTC. Translating gives CASREGYEQYF. V and J are TRBV6-5 and TRBJ2-7; TRBD2 might be the D (6 bases). V lost 6 bases and J lost 3, with 6 bases in between. Germline V gene lookup returns CDR1 MNHEY and CDR2 SVGAGI. This CDR3 has 11 residues.

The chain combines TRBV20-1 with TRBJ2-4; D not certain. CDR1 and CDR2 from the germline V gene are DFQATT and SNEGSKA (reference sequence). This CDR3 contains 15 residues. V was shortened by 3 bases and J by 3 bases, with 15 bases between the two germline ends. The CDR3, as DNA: TGCAGTGCTAGTAGATCCGGGTCGGGCAAAAACATTCAGTACTTC. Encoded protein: CSASRSGSGKNIQYF.

CDR3 protein: CASTPGNTGELFF. The CDR3 bases are TGTGCCTCCACCCCGGGAAACACCGGGGAGCTGTTTTTT. The chain carries TRBV10-3 and TRBJ2-2; weak D call: TRBD2 (5 bases). This CDR3 has 13 residues. Germline V gene lookup returns CDR1 ENHRY and CDR2 SYGVKD. Trimming took 11 bases from V and 2 from J, leaving 12 bases between them.

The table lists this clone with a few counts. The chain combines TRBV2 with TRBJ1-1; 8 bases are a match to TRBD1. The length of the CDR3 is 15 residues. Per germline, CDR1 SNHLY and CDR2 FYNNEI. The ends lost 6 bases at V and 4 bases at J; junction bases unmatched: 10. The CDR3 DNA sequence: TGTGCCAGCAGACCTAACCAGGGGGCTACCACTGAAGCTTTCTTT. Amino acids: CASRPNQGATTEAFF.

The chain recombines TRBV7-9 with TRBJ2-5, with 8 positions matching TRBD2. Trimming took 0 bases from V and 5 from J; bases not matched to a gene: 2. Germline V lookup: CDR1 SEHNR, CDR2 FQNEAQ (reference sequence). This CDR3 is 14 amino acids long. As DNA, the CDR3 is TGTGCCAGCAGCTTAGCCGGGGGGGTGGAGACCCAGTACTTC. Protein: CASSLAGGVETQYF.

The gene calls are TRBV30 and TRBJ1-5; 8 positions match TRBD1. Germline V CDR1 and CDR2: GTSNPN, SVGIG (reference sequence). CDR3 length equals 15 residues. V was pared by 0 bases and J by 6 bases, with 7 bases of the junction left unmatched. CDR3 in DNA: TGTGCCTGGAGTGTAAGACAGGGGCAAGGTCAGCCCCAGCATTTT. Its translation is CAWSVRQGQGQPQHF.